Below are 27 T cell receptor beta chains sequenced from a single sample in a study of CXCR3-negative and CXCR3-positive naive CD8 T cells. All TRB cDNA libraries came from 5' RACE performed with UMI labels. Following a re-call of the 5' RACE reads, TCRdb has one entry per CDR3 protein and lacks DNA. The sample totals some 56,000 distinct CDR3 sequences; its top ten clones hold 20% to 25%. Sequences were obtained from memory CD8+ T cells from blood. The receptors were sampled from a human donor in good health. Some clones in this sample may be carry-over from other donors' samples.

The J gene is TRBJ2-3, the V gene TRBV7-8; TCRdb's D call of TRBD2 is untestable without DNA. CDR3 length equals 19 residues. Germline-derived CDR1 and CDR2 are SGHVS and FQNEAQ. Here the CDR3 reads CASSLEEPSGGLYTDTQYF.

The chain carries TRBV29-1 and TRBJ2-7; TCRdb designates TRBD2, a call that cannot be tested without DNA. The CDR3 contains 14 residues. Germline CDR1 is SQVTM and CDR2 is ANQGSEA. CDR3: CSVEIVSGGYEQYF.

This chain uses TRBV28 with TRBJ2-7; TCRdb selects TRBD1, and the lack of DNA leaves this call unchecked. CDR1 is MDHEN, CDR2 SYDVKM, per germline. The CDR3 is 15 residues long. CDR3 amino acids: CASSGETGALDEQYF.

The gene calls are TRBV30 and TRBJ2-5. The CDR3 loop spans 14 amino acids. Germline V CDR1 and CDR2: GTSNPN, SVGIG (reference sequence). CDR3 residues: CAWEVDQYQETQYF.

This sequence joins TRBV6-6 and TRBJ1-1; the TCRdb call, TRBD1, lacks DNA for checking. The CDR3 length is 14 residues. Germline CDR1 is MNHNY and CDR2 is SVGAGI (reference sequence). The CDR3 loop is CASSYGGGNTEAFF.

The chain combines TRBV29-1 with TRBJ1-2; the D call from TCRdb, TRBD1, cannot be confirmed without DNA. The CDR3 consists of 12 residues. In germline, CDR1 is SQVTM, CDR2 ANQGSEA. The CDR3 is CSDGTENYGYTF.

The chain uses TRBV29-1 and TRBJ1-1. CDR1 SQVTM and CDR2 ANQGSEA come from the germline V gene. The CDR3 totals 12 residues. This CDR3 reads CSVEEGNTEAFF.

The chain recombines TRBV7-9 with TRBJ2-1. CDR1 SEHNR and CDR2 FQNEAQ come from the germline V gene (reference sequence). The CDR3 has 11 amino acids. The CDR3 here is CASSARNEQFF.

V is TRBV7-7 and J is TRBJ1-1; with no DNA, the TCRdb D assignment of TRBD1 cannot be verified. CDR1 is SSHAT and CDR2 is FNYEAQ in the germline V gene (reference sequence). CDR3 size: 13 residues. The chain's CDR3 is CASSLRQGSEAFF.

The J gene is TRBJ2-1, the V gene TRBV5-1. CDR3 length: 16 amino acids. The germline V gene encodes CDR1 SGHRS and CDR2 YFSETQ. The CDR3 loop is CASSLQAGSSYNEQFF.

The chain uses TRBV7-9 and TRBJ1-1. In germline, CDR1 is SEHNR, CDR2 FQNEAQ (reference sequence). The CDR3 contains 14 residues. The CDR3 spells CASSFNQLNTEAFF.

The CDR3 region is CASSPGGSTDTQYF. The chain links TRBV7-9 to TRBJ2-3; TCRdb proposes TRBD1, but this gene call is untestable without DNA. CDR1 SEHNR and CDR2 FQNEAQ come from the germline V gene (reference sequence). The CDR3 contains 14 residues. The whole variable domain, filled in from reference TRBV7-9 and TRBJ2-3, reads DTGVSQNPRHKITKRGQNVTFRCDPISEHNRLYWYRQTLGQGPEFLTYFQNEAQLEKSRLLSDRFSAERPKGSFSTLEIQRTEQGDSAMYLCASSPGGSTDTQYFGPGTRLTVL.

The chain carries TRBV9 and TRBJ2-1; there is no DNA to check the TCRdb D call of TRBD2. The CDR3 sequence is 13 residues long. Germline V gene sequence: CDR1 SGDLS, CDR2 YYNGEE. This chain's CDR3 is CASSAGTIFEQFF.

The chain has TRBV10-3 and TRBJ2-3. From germline, CDR1 is ENHRY and CDR2 SYGVKD. CDR3 length: 12 amino acids. This chain's CDR3 is CAISSGADTQYF.

The chain employs TRBV29-1 and TRBJ1-2. CDR1 and CDR2 from the germline V gene are SQVTM and ANQGSEA. The CDR3 spans 13 residues. CDR3 in amino acids: CSVNGDSPPTETF.

This chain uses TRBV27 with TRBJ2-7; as DNA is missing, the TRBD1 call by TCRdb cannot be tested. Germline CDR1 is MNHEY and CDR2 is SMNVEV (reference sequence). The CDR3 extends over 14 amino acids. The CDR3 spells CASSAYALSYEQYF.

The rearrangement links TRBV9 to TRBJ2-1; TCRdb's assignment of TRBD1 cannot be checked, as there is no DNA. This CDR3 is 13 amino acids long. From germline, CDR1 is SGDLS and CDR2 YYNGEE. CDR3 loop: CASSGGADNEQFF.

The chain employs TRBV27 and TRBJ1-2; lacking DNA, the TRBD1 call made by TCRdb goes unchecked. The CDR3 extends over 13 amino acids. Germline V CDR1 and CDR2: MNHEY, SMNVEV (reference sequence). The CDR3 loop reads CASSPTGGYGYTF.

V is TRBV28 and J is TRBJ2-5; as DNA is missing, the TRBD2 call by TCRdb cannot be tested. The length of the CDR3 is 15 residues. The V gene's germline CDR1 is MDHEN and CDR2 SYDVKM. The CDR3 loop is CASSLAGDSQETQYF.

The rearrangement joins TRBV20-1 to TRBJ2-1; the TRBD2 assignment by TCRdb is unverifiable without DNA. The germline V gene has CDR1 DFQATT and CDR2 SNEGSKA (reference sequence). The CDR3 has 16 residues. CDR3 protein: CSARDQEGYSYNEQFF.

The chain is built from TRBV20-1 and TRBJ1-1; the TCRdb D gene call, TRBD1, has no DNA to confirm it. Germline-derived CDR1 and CDR2 are DFQATT and SNEGSKA (reference sequence). This CDR3 is built from 15 residues. CDR3 protein: CSATGQGLINTEAFF.

This rearrangement joins TRBV27 to TRBJ1-2. CDR1 and CDR2 from the germline V gene are MNHEY and SMNVEV (reference sequence). The CDR3 totals 13 residues. The CDR3 protein is CASSFPTNDGCTF.

V and J are TRBV29-1 and TRBJ2-1; with no DNA, the TCRdb D assignment of TRBD1 cannot be verified. CDR1 is SQVTM, CDR2 ANQGSEA, per germline. The length of the CDR3 is 15 residues. This CDR3 reads CSVTGTGVSYNEQFF.

The chain joins TRBV6-4 to TRBJ2-1; without DNA, the TCRdb call of TRBD2 cannot be checked. This CDR3 has 16 amino acids. CDR1 is MRHNA and CDR2 is SNTAGT in the germline V gene. CDR3 in amino acids: CASITSGGPSYNEQFF.

V usage is TRBV6-1 and J usage is TRBJ2-3; no DNA is available, so the TRBD1 call from TCRdb remains unchecked. This CDR3 is 14 amino acids long. Looked up from germline, CDR1 is MNHNS and CDR2 is SASEGT. CDR3 sequence: CASSAGQERDTQYF.

The genes are TRBV20-1 and TRBJ2-1; with no DNA, the TCRdb D assignment of TRBD1 cannot be verified. Germline CDR1 is DFQATT and CDR2 is SNEGSKA (reference sequence). This CDR3 comprises 17 residues. The CDR3 sequence: CSARTYRDPSSYNEQFF.

The rearrangement uses TRBV29-1 and TRBJ2-2; TCRdb returns TRBD1, unconfirmable since there is no DNA. Germline CDR1 reads SQVTM; CDR2 reads ANQGSEA. The CDR3 is 12 amino acids. The CDR3 is CSAPEGTGELFF.